This T cell receptor (beta chain) was recovered during a study of vaccination and CD4 T cells after COVID-19. Study-level background: The authors exposed cells to overlapping spike peptides derived from SARS-CoV-2, HCoV-NL63, HCoV-OC43 and HCoV-229E.

Worth noting for this clonotype: As yet, its antigen is unknown.

The treatment is: approximately 10-day PBMC culture with coronavirus spike peptide pools or control peptides (ViraFEST assay). The CDR3 extends over 14 amino acids. Germline V gene data show CDR1 as KGHDR and CDR2 as SFDVKD. The J segment lost 2 bases and the V segment lost 5 bases, leaving 5 bases of the junction unmatched. At the Johns Hopkins FTIC core, DNA taken from cultured CD4+ T cells was sequenced by way of the Oncomine TCR Beta short-read assay. From CD4+ T cells that had been cultured, genomic DNA was extracted. TCRdb reanalysed the PCR reads using MiXCR and keeps one entry per CDR3 protein. The repertoire consists of roughly 16,000 distinct CDR3 sequences, with 43% occurring once and the leading ten covering under 7%. Overall study findings and caveats: The authors studied relatively few convalescent patients and analyzed no early post-infection timepoints. Spike mono-reactivity was shown by 304 of 307 vaccine-specific clones in convalescent patients.

The receptor was isolated from a human donor who had recovered from COVID-19. The sample in question was CD4+ T cells from blood, cultured in vitro, obtained before SARS-CoV-2 vaccination. This sequence joins TRBV24-1 and TRBJ2-7; 7 bases match TRBD2. CDR3 bases: TGTGCCACCAGTGGGGGAGGGGAGGCCTACGAGCAGTACTTC. Translating it yields CATSGGGEAYEQYF.